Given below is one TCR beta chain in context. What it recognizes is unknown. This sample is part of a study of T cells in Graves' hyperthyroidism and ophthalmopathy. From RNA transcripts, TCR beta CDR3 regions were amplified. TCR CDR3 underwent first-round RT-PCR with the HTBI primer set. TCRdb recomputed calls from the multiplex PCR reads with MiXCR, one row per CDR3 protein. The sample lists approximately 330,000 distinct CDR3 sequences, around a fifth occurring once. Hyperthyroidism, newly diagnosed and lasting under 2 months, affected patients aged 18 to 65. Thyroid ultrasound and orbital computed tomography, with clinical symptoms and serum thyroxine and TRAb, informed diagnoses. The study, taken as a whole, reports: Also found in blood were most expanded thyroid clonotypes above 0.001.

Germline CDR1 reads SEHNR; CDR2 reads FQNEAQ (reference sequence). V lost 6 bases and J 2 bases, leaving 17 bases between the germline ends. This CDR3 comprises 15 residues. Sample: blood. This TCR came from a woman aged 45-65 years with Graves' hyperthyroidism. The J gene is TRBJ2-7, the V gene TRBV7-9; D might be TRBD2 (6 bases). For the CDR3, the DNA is TGTGCCAGCAGTCTTGAGGGAGGACTAACCTACGAGCAGTACTTC. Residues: CASSLEGGLTYEQYF.